The clone carrying this TCR beta chain was observed a handful of times. Its antigen is not identified. The CDR3 extends over 16 amino acids. The junction had 7 bases not matched to a gene; V was cut back by 3 bases and J by 3 bases. The V gene's germline CDR1 is MDHEN and CDR2 SYDVKM. CD45RO/CCR7/CD25/CD127/CD95/CD27 separated CD4+ naive, central memory, regulatory and stem cell-like memory cells by sorting. These data are taken from a study of beta chain features in type 1 diabetes. Background on the study: Cell yields, gender and age were comparable in patients and healthy donors.

Of the isolated RNA, all was reverse transcribed, and so the sequenced material was expressed TCRB transcripts. This table comes from immunoSEQ multiplex PCR, and its TCRdb copy is limited to in-frame clones, with some not included. Found here are around 300,000 clones, approximately 15% of them singletons; the top ten hold roughly 0.015%. Study results and caveats: The analysis here could not establish whether HLA type shapes TCRB rearrangement. VDJ junctions from patients with type 1 diabetes contained fewer insertions and more deletions. TCRB CDR3s were moderately but significantly shorter in Type 1 diabetes patients in all four CD4+ subsets.

The specimen sequenced was naive CD4+ T cells from blood. The chain links TRBV28 to TRBJ2-1, with 8 bases identical to TRBD2. The clonotype was recovered from a man between 18 and 29 years old with type 1 diabetes. Here the CDR3 reads CASSLLAGGVYNEQFF. CDR3 in DNA: TGTGCCAGCAGTTTGTTGGCGGGGGGAGTCTACAATGAGCAGTTCTTC.